A single sample is the source of the 18 T cell receptor beta chains below, sequenced in a study of blood T cell repertoires in COVID-19. TCRdb's table, derived via immunoSEQ multiplex PCR, lists solely in-frame clones and lacks some. The table has some 200,000 clones, around nine tenths seen once. The sample comprised peripheral blood. Receptors originate from a man aged 40-55 years with active or convalescent COVID-19.

The genes are TRBV14 and TRBJ2-6; no definite D call. The ends were cut back, 1 base at V and 4 bases at J, with 2 bases in the middle. CDR1 SGHDN and CDR2 FVKESK come from the germline V gene. The CDR3 loop spans 13 amino acids. The CDR3 DNA is TGTGCCAGCAGCCAAGCAGGGGCCAACGTCCTGACTTTC. This sequence encodes CASSQAGANVLTF.

The rearrangement links TRBV5-1 to TRBJ2-1, with 9 bases lining up with TRBD1. Germline loops: CDR1 SGHRS, CDR2 YFSETQ. The CDR3 has 16 residues. The junction had 11 bases not matched to a gene; V was cut back by 4 bases and J by 6 bases. The CDR3 bases are TGCGCCAGCAGCCCGACTGGGACAGGGTATTTCAATGAGCAGTTCTTC. This sequence encodes CASSPTGTGYFNEQFF.

The chain carries TRBV2 and TRBJ2-2; D remains ambiguous. V lost 6 bases, J lost 6 bases, and 8 bases lay in between. The germline CDR1 and CDR2 sequences are SNHLY and FYNNEI. This CDR3 is built from 12 residues. The CDR3 DNA follows: TGTGCCAGCAGGGGCACCCCCGGGGAGCTGTTTTTT. It specifies CASRGTPGELFF.

The V call is TRBV6-4, the J call TRBJ2-5; TRBD2 might be the D (6 bases). This CDR3 spans 15 amino acids. With 5 bases removed from V and 5 bases from J, the gap between germline ends came to 18 bases. Germline V gene lookup returns CDR1 MRHNA and CDR2 SNTAGT. The CDR3 is CASSPTGQEGETQYF. CDR3 DNA sequence: TGTGCCAGCAGTCCTACGGGGCAGGAGGGGGAGACCCAGTACTTC.

The genes are TRBV5-4 and TRBJ2-2; weak D call: TRBD1 (6 bases). The CDR3 extends over 15 amino acids. Trimming stripped 2 bases from V and 5 bases from J, with 13 bases between. In germline, CDR1 is SGHNT, CDR2 YYREEE (reference sequence). CDR3 nucleotides: TGTGCCAGCAGCTTACAGGGTGTGGGTACCGGGGAGCTGTTTTTT. It codes for CASSLQGVGTGELFF.

This chain links TRBV7-2 with TRBJ1-5; D gene unclear. Trimming took off 1 base at V and 3 bases at J, with 7 bases between the two ends. CDR3 length equals 14 residues. CDR1 and CDR2 (germline): SGHTA, FQGNSA. This CDR3 is CASSLDSSNQPQHF. CDR3 sequence (DNA): TGTGCCAGCAGCTTAGACAGCTCCAATCAGCCCCAGCATTTT.

The V and J genes are TRBV5-1 and TRBJ1-6; D not certain. V lost 2 bases, J lost 5 bases, and 8 bases lay in between. The CDR3 runs to 14 residues. Germline V gene data show CDR1 as SGHRS and CDR2 as YFSETQ. This CDR3 reads CASSFPEDNSPLHF. The CDR3 region has the DNA TGCGCCAGCAGCTTCCCAGAAGATAATTCACCCCTCCACTTT.

The chain carries TRBV4-2 and TRBJ2-2; 9 nucleotides line up with TRBD1. The CDR3 runs to 15 residues. The germline V gene has CDR1 LGHNA and CDR2 YNFKEQ. Trimming cost V 4 bases and J 4 bases; bases outside gene matches: 4. The DNA of the CDR3 is TGTGCCAGCAGCCTATCGGGACAGGGCACCGGGGAGCTGTTTTTT. The encoded protein is CASSLSGQGTGELFF.

The chain is built from TRBV6-5 and TRBJ2-7; a possible D gene is TRBD1 (6 bases). This CDR3 comprises 13 residues. Per germline, CDR1 MNHEY and CDR2 SVGAGI. Trimming cost V 6 bases and J 3 bases, with 12 bases left between them. The CDR3 region is CASSRRGNYEQYF. DNA of the CDR3: TGTGCCAGCAGCCGCAGGGGAAACTACGAGCAGTACTTC.

In its sample, this clone was seen once. The gene calls are TRBV11-2 and TRBJ1-2; D remains ambiguous. CDR3 length equals 15 residues. Trimming stripped 6 bases from V and 1 base from J, with 15 bases between. Germline CDR1 and CDR2: SGHAT and FQNNGV. CDR3 DNA: TGTGCCAGCAGTATGAGGGCTTCTCTTAACTATGGCTACACCTTC. As protein: CASSMRASLNYGYTF.

The V and J genes are TRBV5-5 and TRBJ2-3; 11 positions match TRBD2. CDR1 is SGHKS and CDR2 is YYEKEE in the germline V gene (reference sequence). CDR3 length: 15 amino acids. V shed 4 bases, J shed 4 bases, and the junction held 5 bases outside the gene matches. CDR3 in amino acids: CASSMTSGIADTQYF. CDR3 DNA sequence: TGTGCCAGCAGCATGACTAGCGGGATCGCAGATACGCAGTATTTT.

About this clone itself: At one boundary the junction diverges from the germline segment, which might be a read error. The chain carries TRBV5-1 and TRBJ2-6, with TRBD1 matching 10 bases. Germline lookup yields CDR1 SGHRS and CDR2 YFSETQ. This CDR3 has 20 residues. In DNA, the CDR3 is TGCGCCGGCAGCTTGGAACCTCCGGGACAGGGGCGCTCTGGGGCCAACGTCCTGACTTTC. Protein sequence: CAGSLEPPGQGRSGANVLTF. The entire variable domain, with the rest obtained from reference TRBV5-1 and TRBJ2-6, is as follows: KAGVTQTPRYLIKTRGQQVTLSCSPISGHRSVSWYQQTPGQGLQFLFEYFSETQRNKGNFPGRFSGRQFSNSRSEMNVSTLELGDSALYLCAGSLEPPGQGRSGANVLTFGAGSRLTVL.

This clone was counted only a few times. V and J are TRBV4-1 and TRBJ2-7; no reliable D call. There are 15 residues in the CDR3. Germline V gene sequence: CDR1 MGHRA, CDR2 YSYEKL. V shed 0 bases and J shed 3 bases, with 12 bases lying between them. The CDR3 nucleotides are TGCGCCAGCAGCCAAGAGCGGTCTCCCAGCTACGAGCAGTACTTC. Protein: CASSQERSPSYEQYF.

The chain joins TRBV28 to TRBJ2-1; 8 nucleotides match TRBD1. The CDR3 has 14 amino acids. V trimming: 3 bases; J trimming: 8 bases; junction bases outside the gene matches: 6. CDR1 and CDR2 (germline): MDHEN, SYDVKM. The CDR3 region has the DNA TGTGCCAGCAGTTTCCGACAGGGGCAAGATGAGCAGTTCTTC. It yields the protein CASSFRQGQDEQFF.

This chain joins TRBV20-1 and TRBJ1-2; TRBD1 agrees at 9 bases. The germline CDR1 and CDR2 sequences are DFQATT and SNEGSKA (reference sequence). CDR3 length: 11 amino acids. Germline trimming cut 7 bases from V and 8 bases from J; bases unmatched to any gene: 5. The CDR3 bases are TGCAGTGGGGGCGGACAGGGGGGCTACACCTTC. It yields the protein CSGGGQGGYTF.

This chain joins TRBV6-4 and TRBJ2-1; D is undetermined. V lost 4 bases to trimming and J lost 9 bases, with 13 bases between them. Germline V gives CDR1 MRHNA, CDR2 SNTAGT. The CDR3 loop spans 13 amino acids. The CDR3 sequence: CASSAAYSGEQFF. The CDR3 region has the DNA TGTGCCAGCAGTGCCGCTTATAGTGGTGAGCAGTTCTTC.

The chain is built from TRBV2 and TRBJ1-4; 7 bases align to TRBD1. This CDR3 is 14 amino acids long. Losses at the gene ends were 2 bases for V and 8 bases for J; bases not matched to a gene: 5. CDR1 is SNHLY and CDR2 is FYNNEI in the germline V gene. Here the CDR3 DNA reads TGTGCCAGCAGTGAACTTAGGGGGCGCGAAAAACTGTTTTTT. Residues: CASSELRGREKLFF.

The chain has TRBV7-2 and TRBJ2-1; perhaps TRBD1 as D (6 bases). Germline-derived CDR1 and CDR2 are SGHTA and FQGNSA. This CDR3 comprises 14 residues. V was cut by 5 bases and J by 5 bases, with 13 bases left in between. Here the CDR3 reads CASSPWTADNEQFF. The CDR3 DNA is TGTGCCAGCAGCCCTTGGACAGCCGACAATGAGCAGTTCTTC.